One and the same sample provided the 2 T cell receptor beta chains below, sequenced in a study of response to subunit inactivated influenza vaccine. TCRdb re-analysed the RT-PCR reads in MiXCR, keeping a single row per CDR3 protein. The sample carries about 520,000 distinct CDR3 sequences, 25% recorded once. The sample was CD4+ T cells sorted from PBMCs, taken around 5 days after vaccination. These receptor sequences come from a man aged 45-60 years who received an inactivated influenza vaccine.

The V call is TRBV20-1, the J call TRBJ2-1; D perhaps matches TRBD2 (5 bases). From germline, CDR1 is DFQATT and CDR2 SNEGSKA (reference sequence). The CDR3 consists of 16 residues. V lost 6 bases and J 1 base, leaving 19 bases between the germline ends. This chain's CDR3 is CSAHGLPQSSYNEQFF. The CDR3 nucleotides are TGCAGTGCCCATGGACTCCCGCAAAGTTCCTACAATGAGCAGTTCTTC.

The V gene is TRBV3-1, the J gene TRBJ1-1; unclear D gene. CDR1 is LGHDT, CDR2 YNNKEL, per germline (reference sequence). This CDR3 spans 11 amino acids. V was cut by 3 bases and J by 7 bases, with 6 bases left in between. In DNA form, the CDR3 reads TGTGCCAGCAGCCAGATGAGTGAAGCTTTCTTT. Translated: CASSQMSEAFF.